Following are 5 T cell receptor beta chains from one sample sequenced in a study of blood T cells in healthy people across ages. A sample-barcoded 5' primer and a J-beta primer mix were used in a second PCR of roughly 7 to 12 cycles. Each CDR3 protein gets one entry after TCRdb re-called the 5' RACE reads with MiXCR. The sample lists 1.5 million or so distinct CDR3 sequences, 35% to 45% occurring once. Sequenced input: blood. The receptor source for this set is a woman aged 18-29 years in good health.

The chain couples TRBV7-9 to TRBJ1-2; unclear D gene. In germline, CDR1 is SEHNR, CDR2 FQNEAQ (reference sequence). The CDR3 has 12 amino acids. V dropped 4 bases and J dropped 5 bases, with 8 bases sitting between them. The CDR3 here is CASSWQGYGYTF. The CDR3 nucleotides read TGTGCCAGCAGCTGGCAAGGGTATGGCTACACCTTC.

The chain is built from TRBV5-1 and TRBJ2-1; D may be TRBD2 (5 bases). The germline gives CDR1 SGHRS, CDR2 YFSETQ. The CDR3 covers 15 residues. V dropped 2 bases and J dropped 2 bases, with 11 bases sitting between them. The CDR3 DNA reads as TGCGCCAGCAGCTTTCTGCGGGTCCCCTACAATGAGCAGTTCTTC. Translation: CASSFLRVPYNEQFF.

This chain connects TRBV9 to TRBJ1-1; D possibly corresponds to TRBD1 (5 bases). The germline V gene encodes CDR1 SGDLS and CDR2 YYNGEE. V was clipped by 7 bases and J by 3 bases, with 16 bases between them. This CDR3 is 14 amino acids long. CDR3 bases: TGTGCCAGCGGAGAAGGGGTTAGCGACACTGAAGCTTTCTTT. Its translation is CASGEGVSDTEAFF. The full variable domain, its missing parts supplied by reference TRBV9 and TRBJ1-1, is DSGVTQTPKHLITATGQRVTLRCSPRSGDLSVYWYQQSLDQGLQFLIQYYNGEERAKGNILERFSAQQFPDLHSELNLSSLELGDSALYFCASGEGVSDTEAFFGQGTRLTVV.

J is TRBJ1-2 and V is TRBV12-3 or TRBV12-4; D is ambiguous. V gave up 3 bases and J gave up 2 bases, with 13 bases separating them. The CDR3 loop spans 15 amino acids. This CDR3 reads CASSLSGPPNYGYTF. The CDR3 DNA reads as TGTGCCAGCAGTTTGAGTGGCCCTCCCAACTATGGCTACACCTTC.

DNA for the CDR3: TGTGCCAGCAGTTATGAAGGAGGGAGAGGACAGCCCCAGCATTTT. This translates into CASSYEGGRGQPQHF. The rearrangement uses TRBV6-2 or TRBV6-3 and TRBJ1-5; D not resolved. Looked up from germline, CDR1 is MNHEY and CDR2 is SVGEGT. The CDR3 has 15 amino acids. With 3 bases removed from V and 7 bases from J, the gap between germline ends came to 16 bases.